What follows are 18 T cell receptor beta chains derived from one specimen sequenced in a study of early T cells in non-severe SARS-CoV-2 infection. TCRdb fed the 5' RACE reads into MiXCR, producing one record per CDR3 protein. In the table there are approximately 76,000 distinct CDR3 sequences, around 12% of which are singletons. Sample: whole blood. These receptors all come from an adult who was a healthcare worker with PCR-confirmed SARS-CoV-2 infection or an uninfected control (not recorded which).

In its sample, this clonotype was seen many times. The rearrangement joins TRBV11-2 to TRBJ2-1, with D possibly TRBD1 on 6 matching bases. The CDR3 is 13 residues long. Trimming removed 0 bases from V and 10 bases from J, with 10 bases in between. Germline CDR1 is SGHAT and CDR2 is FQNNGV. CDR3 DNA sequence: TGTGCCAGCAGCTTAGATCGAGGGGGAGAGCAGTTCTTC. As protein: CASSLDRGGEQFF.

This clonotype has a handful of counts. V usage is TRBV12-3 or TRBV12-4 and J usage is TRBJ2-3, with 10 nucleotides matching TRBD1. V lost 3 bases to trimming and J lost 0 bases; unmatched junction nucleotides: 12. CDR3 length equals 19 residues. The CDR3 region is CASSLGTGVVWASTDTQYF. In DNA, the CDR3 is TGTGCCAGCAGTTTGGGGACAGGGGTTGTATGGGCAAGCACAGATACGCAGTATTTT.

The chain uses TRBV14 and TRBJ2-5, with 8 nucleotides matching TRBD1. The length of the CDR3 is 14 residues. V shed 8 bases and J 2 bases; nucleotides not matched to a gene: 7. Germline-derived CDR1 and CDR2 are SGHDN and FVKESK. The CDR3 here is CASSMRTGQETQYF. The CDR3 DNA sequence: TGTGCCAGCTCCATGAGGACAGGGCAAGAGACCCAGTACTTC.

This clonotype was seen more than once but under ten times. This chain joins TRBV6-2 or TRBV6-3 and TRBJ2-1; 10 nucleotides line up with TRBD2. The CDR3 runs to 15 residues. V lost 6 bases to trimming and J lost 8 bases; unmatched junction nucleotides: 10. Germline CDR1 and CDR2: MNHEY and SVGEGT. CDR3 protein: CASSRMSGGVHEQFF. The CDR3 bases are TGTGCCAGCAGCCGCATGAGCGGGGGGGTACATGAGCAGTTCTTC.

The rearrangement links TRBV2 to TRBJ2-7, with D unclear. Germline V gene data show CDR1 as SNHLY and CDR2 as FYNNEI. Deletions cut 11 bases from V and 3 bases from J, with 8 bases between. This CDR3 region has 10 residues. The chain's CDR3 is CAGRGYEQYF. The CDR3 nucleotides read TGTGCCGGGCGAGGCTACGAGCAGTACTTC.

This clonotype came up many times. V gene TRBV5-1 combines with J gene TRBJ2-5; 7 bases align to TRBD1. The trim removed 7 bases at V and 2 bases at J, leaving 8 bases unmatched. The CDR3 consists of 14 residues. The germline gives CDR1 SGHRS, CDR2 YFSETQ. The DNA for the CDR3 is TGCGCCAGCGCTACTGGGGACAGTCAAGAGACCCAGTACTTC. Protein: CASATGDSQETQYF.

There are many counts of this clonotype. This chain connects TRBV28 to TRBJ1-1; weak D call: TRBD1 (5 bases). This CDR3 region has 13 residues. The germline V and J ends were trimmed by 4 bases and 5 bases, with 11 bases remaining between them. Germline CDR1 reads MDHEN; CDR2 reads SYDVKM. CDR3 in DNA: TGTGCCAGCAGTTCCGGGACCCTAACTGAAGCTTTCTTT. It yields the protein CASSSGTLTEAFF.

This clonotype showed up many times. The gene calls are TRBV20-1 and TRBJ1-6, with TRBD1 matching 10 bases. Losses at the gene ends were 1 base for V and 14 bases for J; bases not matched to a gene: 8. There are 14 residues in the CDR3. Germline assignment: CDR1 DFQATT and CDR2 SNEGSKA (reference sequence). The CDR3 protein is CSARGTGGFLSLHF. The CDR3, as DNA: TGCAGTGCTAGAGGGACAGGGGGTTTTCTGTCCCTCCACTTT.

This clonotype showed up many times. The rearrangement uses TRBV7-2 and TRBJ2-1; maybe TRBD2 (5 bases). Germline values: CDR1 SGHTA, CDR2 FQGNSA. V was cut by 2 bases and J by 6 bases, with 14 bases left in between. The CDR3 spans 15 residues. The CDR3 coding sequence is TGTGCCAGCAGCTTAAGCGGCCCATCACCCAATGAGCAGTTCTTC. This translates into CASSLSGPSPNEQFF.

This clonotype was recorded only once. The chain joins TRBV27 to TRBJ2-1; 10 nucleotides align to TRBD2. Germline values: CDR1 MNHEY, CDR2 SMNVEV (reference sequence). The length of the CDR3 is 16 residues. The junction had 0 bases not matched to a gene; V was cut back by 1 base and J by 0 bases. DNA for the CDR3: TGTGCCAGCAGTTTATTAGCGGGGGGCTCCTACAATGAGCAGTTCTTC. Translation: CASSLLAGGSYNEQFF.

Many counts were recorded for this clonotype. The chain recombines TRBV27 with TRBJ1-2, with a weak D call TRBD1 (5 bases). The CDR3 has 13 residues. Germline loops: CDR1 MNHEY, CDR2 SMNVEV (reference sequence). V gave up 3 bases and J gave up 1 base, with 6 bases separating them. CDR3 DNA: TGTGCCAGCAGTTTCAGGGTTAACTATGGCTACACCTTC. Its translation is CASSFRVNYGYTF.

The rearrangement links TRBV20-1 to TRBJ2-1; no firm D call. The V gene lost 0 bases and the J gene lost 6 bases, with 18 bases spanning the gap. Per the germline V gene, CDR1 is DFQATT and CDR2 is SNEGSKA (reference sequence). The CDR3 contains 16 residues. The CDR3: CSARDRTRGRSNEQFF. CDR3 in DNA: TGCAGTGCTAGAGATCGCACCCGCGGACGGAGCAATGAGCAGTTCTTC.

This clonotype was recorded at least ten times. The chain couples TRBV4-1 to TRBJ2-1, with D possibly being TRBD1 or TRBD2 (5 bases each). The V gene lost 0 bases and the J gene lost 3 bases, with 18 bases spanning the gap. Germline CDR1 MGHRA, CDR2 YSYEKL. This CDR3 is 18 amino acids long. CDR3 sequence reads: CASSQDPDGTLYYNEQFF. The CDR3 DNA is TGCGCCAGCAGCCAAGATCCTGACGGGACCCTCTACTACAATGAGCAGTTCTTC.

This clonotype was seen repeatedly, ten times or more. The gene calls are TRBV7-2 and TRBJ2-2, with TRBD2 matching over 11 bases. V lost 5 bases and J lost 6; bases outside the gene matches: 8. The CDR3 sequence is 16 residues long. CDR1 and CDR2 from the germline V gene are SGHTA and FQGNSA. The CDR3 sequence is CASSISGRAGSGELFF. The CDR3, as DNA: TGTGCCAGCAGCATTAGCGGGAGGGCAGGCTCCGGGGAGCTGTTTTTT.

This clonotype appeared many times. The chain uses TRBV5-5 and TRBJ2-3; TRBD2 matches 13 bases. Germline V lookup: CDR1 SGHKS, CDR2 YYEKEE (reference sequence). V lost 0 bases, J lost 6 bases, and 7 bases stayed unmatched. CDR3 size: 17 residues. CDR3 protein: CASSLGRTSGSSDTQYF. In DNA, the CDR3 is TGTGCCAGCAGCTTGGGGAGGACTAGCGGGAGTTCTGATACGCAGTATTTT.

This clonotype was seen repeatedly, ten times or more. This chain connects TRBV5-5 to TRBJ1-1; D ambiguous. Between the trimmed V and J ends, which lost 4 bases and 3 bases, there was a span of 16 bases. Germline CDR1 and CDR2: SGHKS and YYEKEE (reference sequence). CDR3 length: 15 residues. CDR3 sequence: CASSLEPSGYTEAFF. The CDR3 bases are TGTGCCAGCAGCCTCGAACCTTCGGGCTACACTGAAGCTTTCTTT.

This clonotype was detected a few times. The chain links TRBV10-2 to TRBJ1-6; 7 positions agree with TRBD1. Trimming cost V 8 bases and J 3 bases; bases outside gene matches: 13. CDR1 WSHSY and CDR2 SAAADI come from the germline V gene. CDR3 size: 17 residues. CDR3: CASGGTSGGDYNSPLHF. The DNA for the CDR3 is TGCGCCAGCGGAGGGACCTCAGGGGGGGACTATAATTCACCCCTCCACTTT.

At least ten counts were recorded for this clonotype. The V gene is TRBV2, the J gene TRBJ2-1; TRBD2 matches 14 bases. Germline V gene lookup returns CDR1 SNHLY and CDR2 FYNNEI. The CDR3 is 13 amino acids. V lost 7 bases, J lost 10 bases, and 3 bases stayed unmatched. CDR3: CASMGTSGGEQFF. DNA of the CDR3: TGTGCCAGCATGGGGACTAGCGGGGGAGAGCAGTTCTTC.